The T cell receptor (beta chain) under discussion was sequenced for a study of PD-1 blockade in classical Hodgkin lymphoma. On the study more broadly: Intravenous infusions of nivolumab 3 mg/kg reached patients every 2 weeks. Whole-study results and caveats: Later analyses included only patients treated at least 1 year post-ASCT. Healthy donors were reported to have higher baseline TCR diversity than newly diagnosed patients.

This clone was seen more than once but under ten times. Its antigen is not identified. The assay was immunoSEQ multiplex PCR, and TCRdb's table has in-frame clones only and misses some. The sample carries about 58,000 clones, 75% to 95% recorded once. This CDR3 comprises 14 residues. CDR1 is LNHDA and CDR2 is SQIVND in the germline V gene (reference sequence). V was pared by 2 bases and J by 0 bases, with 5 bases between. All trial patients relapsed after autologous stem cell transplantation. The source was peripheral blood mononuclear cells (PBMCs), collected before the second cycle of nivolumab. This TCR was sampled from a human donor with classical Hodgkin lymphoma. This rearrangement joins TRBV19 to TRBJ1-3; D gene uncertain. This chain's CDR3 is CASSIWTSGNTIYF. The CDR3 DNA sequence: TGTGCCAGTAGTATATGGACCTCTGGAAACACCATATATTTT. The full variable domain, completed using reference TRBV19 and TRBJ1-3, is DGGITQSPKYLFRKEGQNVTLSCEQNLNHDAMYWYRQDPGQGLRLIYYSQIVNDFQKGDIAEGYSVSREKKESFPLTVTSAQKNPTAFYLCASSIWTSGNTIYFGEGSWLTVV.